A single sample gave rise to the 29 T cell receptor beta chains below, sequenced in a study of blood T cell repertoires in COVID-19 (dated by TCRdb to 2020 to 2022). The library was built by means of the immunoSEQ multiplex PCR assay. The source is immuneACCESS, and TCRdb retained only in-frame sequences with V and J called. Part of the clones is not carried over; for the studies checked, unresolved V genes explain less than half of this, and the remainder is unexplained. Across this sample there are roughly 350,000 clones, with 85% to 90% seen only once. Together, the top ten hold 4% of the sample. The specimen sequenced was peripheral blood. The receptors here all came from a woman aged 45-65 years with active or convalescent COVID-19.

This clone has just a few counts. This chain links TRBV5-1 with TRBJ1-1; 9 bases agree with TRBD1. J gave up 4 bases and V 4 bases, and 2 bases lay outside the gene matches. The germline V gene has CDR1 SGHRS and CDR2 YFSETQ. The CDR3 has 13 amino acids. The CDR3 DNA is TGCGCCAGCAGCCGACAGGGGGTCACTGAAGCTTTCTTT. Translating gives CASSRQGVTEAFF.

This clone has just a few counts. This chain uses TRBV28 with TRBJ1-2; perhaps TRBD1 as D (6 bases). The CDR3 runs 13 residues. Germline values: CDR1 MDHEN, CDR2 SYDVKM. V was shortened by 10 bases and J by 7 bases, with 19 bases between the two germline ends. The CDR3 here is CATNEGGGRGYTF. CDR3 bases: TGTGCCACCAACGAGGGGGGGGGCCGTGGCTACACCTTC.

This clone was counted a few times. The chain is built from TRBV6-2 or TRBV6-3 and TRBJ1-6; D is uncertain. The V and J ends lost 2 bases and 3 bases respectively, with 11 bases between them. From germline, CDR1 is MNHEY and CDR2 SVGEGT. The CDR3 covers 16 residues. The CDR3 reads CASSYGVRVYNSPLHF. DNA for the CDR3: TGTGCCAGCAGTTACGGAGTACGAGTCTATAATTCACCCCTCCACTTT.

The chain couples TRBV11-2 to TRBJ2-7; 9 nucleotides align to TRBD2. The CDR3 length is 14 residues. Germline values: CDR1 SGHAT, CDR2 FQNNGV. V lost 4 bases, J lost 6 bases, and 7 bases stayed unmatched. CDR3 coding DNA: TGTGCCAGCAGCTCAGGACTAGCGTCTGGCGAGCAGTACTTC. It translates to CASSSGLASGEQYF.

This clone was detected once. This chain uses TRBV7-2 with TRBJ2-1, with D possibly TRBD2 on 6 matching bases. Trimming took off 4 bases at V and 0 bases at J, with 22 bases between the two ends. The CDR3 length is 19 residues. Germline V gives CDR1 SGHTA, CDR2 FQGNSA. CDR3 loop: CASSSPRGDGERSYNEQFF. The CDR3 DNA sequence: TGTGCCAGCAGCTCCCCGCGCGGGGACGGGGAGCGCTCCTACAATGAGCAGTTCTTC.

CDR3 loop: CASRLTGYGNTEAFF. The CDR3 region has the DNA TGTGCCAGTAGGCTGACAGGGTACGGGAACACTGAAGCTTTCTTT. The rearrangement links TRBV19 to TRBJ1-1, with 7 bases identical to TRBD1. Trimming at V came to 6 bases and at J to 1 base, leaving 8 bases not matched to a gene. The germline V gene has CDR1 LNHDA and CDR2 SQIVND (reference sequence). The CDR3 is 15 amino acids.

J is TRBJ2-7 and V is TRBV7-2, with 7 bases lining up with TRBD1. Germline-derived CDR1 and CDR2 are SGHTA and FQGNSA. V was clipped by 6 bases and J by 2 bases; unmatched bases: 13. The CDR3 is 16 amino acids. CDR3 coding DNA: TGTGCCAGCAGTTCCAGGGGACAGTCCCTTACCTACGAGCAGTACTTC. It codes for CASSSRGQSLTYEQYF.

The chain has TRBV5-8 and TRBJ1-4; 12 bases align to TRBD1. CDR3 length: 18 residues. Germline lookup yields CDR1 SGHTS and CDR2 YDEGEE. Trimming took 2 bases from V and 7 from J; bases not matched to a gene: 12. CDR3 residues: CASSLTGTGGPLTEKLFF. The CDR3 coding sequence is TGTGCCAGCAGCTTAACCGGGACAGGGGGCCCCTTGACTGAAAAACTGTTTTTT.

The chain is built from TRBV29-1 and TRBJ2-5; the D gene is possibly TRBD2 (5 bases). From germline, CDR1 is SQVTM and CDR2 ANQGSEA. The CDR3 totals 16 residues. V was pared by 1 base and J by 4 bases, with 19 bases between. This CDR3 is CSVEVVGSRLGETQYF. The CDR3 coding sequence is TGCAGCGTTGAAGTGGTAGGGAGTAGGTTAGGAGAGACCCAGTACTTC.

The chain employs TRBV6-1 and TRBJ1-5; perhaps TRBD1 as D (5 bases). V was shortened by 3 bases and J by 6 bases, with 9 bases between the two germline ends. This CDR3 contains 13 residues. Germline assignment: CDR1 MNHNS and CDR2 SASEGT. The CDR3 region is CASSDGGTQPQHF. CDR3 nucleotide sequence: TGTGCCAGCAGTGATGGAGGGACTCAGCCCCAGCATTTT.

The rearrangement joins TRBV12-5 to TRBJ1-4; 8 positions match TRBD1. Germline CDR1 and CDR2: LGHNT and FRNRAP. V shed 6 bases, J shed 7 bases, and the junction held 4 bases outside the gene matches. The CDR3 contains 13 residues. The CDR3 sequence: CASGWTGSEKLFF. The CDR3 DNA follows: TGTGCTAGTGGCTGGACAGGGAGTGAAAAACTGTTTTTT.

The chain carries TRBV19 and TRBJ2-7; 10 nucleotides match TRBD2. The CDR3 spans 18 residues. The germline V gene encodes CDR1 LNHDA and CDR2 SQIVND (reference sequence). After removal of 6 bases from V and 0 bases from J, the junction contained 14 bases not matched to a gene. For the CDR3, the DNA is TGTGCCAGTAGGAAACAGGGAGAGCGGGGGGGTTTCTCCTACGAGCAGTACTTC. Its translation is CASRKQGERGGFSYEQYF. The whole variable domain, remainder taken from reference TRBV19 and TRBJ2-7, is DGGITQSPKYLFRKEGQNVTLSCEQNLNHDAMYWYRQDPGQGLRLIYYSQIVNDFQKGDIAEGYSVSREKKESFPLTVTSAQKNPTAFYLCASRKQGERGGFSYEQYFGPGTRLTVT.

The chain combines TRBV5-1 with TRBJ2-1; 8 nucleotides line up with TRBD2. The CDR3 length is 13 residues. V was pared by 4 bases and J by 5 bases, with 2 bases of the junction left unmatched. Per the germline V gene, CDR1 is SGHRS and CDR2 is YFSETQ. CDR3 bases: TGCGCCAGCAGCCCGGGAGGGAACAATGAGCAGTTCTTC. Protein: CASSPGGNNEQFF.

The CDR3, as DNA: TGTGCCAGCGGCACCGGGACAGGGACCTCTCGGAGTGAAGCTTTCTTT. Its translation: CASGTGTGTSRSEAFF. The rearrangement joins TRBV5-8 to TRBJ1-1; TRBD1 aligns across 9 bases. This CDR3 has 16 residues. The germline CDR1 and CDR2 sequences are SGHTS and YDEGEE. The trim removed 7 bases at V and 7 bases at J, leaving 17 bases unmatched.

In its sample, this clone was seen a few times. The chain links TRBV7-2 to TRBJ1-1; no definite D call. V was shortened by 3 bases and J by 3 bases, with 11 bases between the two germline ends. CDR1 and CDR2 (germline): SGHTA, FQGNSA. CDR3 size: 14 residues. CDR3 bases: TGTGCCAGCAGCTTGAGGCAGCAATACACTGAAGCTTTCTTT. Its translation: CASSLRQQYTEAFF.

This chain joins TRBV27 and TRBJ1-4, with unresolved D. The CDR3 runs 13 residues. Germline lookup yields CDR1 MNHEY and CDR2 SMNVEV (reference sequence). With 5 bases removed from V and 8 bases from J, the gap between germline ends came to 12 bases. CDR3 DNA sequence: TGTGCCAGCAGTCCCAGGCCGGGGGAAAAACTGTTTTTT. Its translation: CASSPRPGEKLFF.

This clone was detected once. The chain uses TRBV6-6 and TRBJ2-4; 10 bases agree with TRBD2. The CDR3 totals 18 residues. V lost 5 bases and J lost 2; bases outside the gene matches: 12. Germline V gene sequence: CDR1 MNHNY, CDR2 SVGAGI (reference sequence). The CDR3 loop is CASSLSPGLARPKNIQYF. The CDR3 nucleotides read TGTGCCAGCAGTCTTTCCCCGGGACTAGCGCGACCCAAAAACATTCAGTACTTC.

The chain links TRBV11-2 to TRBJ1-4, with TRBD1 as a possible D gene (5 bases). The CDR3 is made up of 15 amino acids. Germline CDR1 and CDR2: SGHAT and FQNNGV. Between the trimmed V and J ends, which lost 5 bases and 3 bases, there was a span of 13 bases. CDR3 nucleotides: TGTGCCAGCAGCGAAGTGGGGGGGGCTAATGAAAAACTGTTTTTT. It is translated as CASSEVGGANEKLFF.

The chain uses TRBV5-1 and TRBJ2-1; 7 positions match TRBD2. Trimming cost V 3 bases and J 10 bases; bases outside gene matches: 7. Germline V gives CDR1 SGHRS, CDR2 YFSETQ. This CDR3 has 13 amino acids. CDR3 coding DNA: TGCGCCAGCAGCTATGGGGGGGTTGGCGAGCAGTTCTTC. Translation gives CASSYGGVGEQFF. Combining the CDR3 with reference TRBV5-1 and TRBJ2-1 gives the whole variable domain KAGVTQTPRYLIKTRGQQVTLSCSPISGHRSVSWYQQTPGQGLQFLFEYFSETQRNKGNFPGRFSGRQFSNSRSEMNVSTLELGDSALYLCASSYGGVGEQFFGPGTRLTVL.

In DNA form, the CDR3 reads TGTGCCAGCAGAGGACTAGCGGGGGGGAAGGACATTCAGTACTTC. Amino acids: CASRGLAGGKDIQYF. This sequence joins TRBV3-1 (or the pseudogene TRBV3-2) and TRBJ2-4; 15 nucleotides agree with TRBD2. After removal of 6 bases from V and 8 bases from J, the junction contained 5 bases not matched to a gene. Looked up from germline, CDR1 is LGHDT and CDR2 is YNNKEL (reference sequence). The CDR3 runs 15 residues.

The V call is TRBV6-4, the J call TRBJ1-4; D gene ambiguous. The CDR3 extends over 16 amino acids. Trimming cost V 2 bases and J 1 base, with 11 bases left between them. From germline, CDR1 is MRHNA and CDR2 SNTAGT. The CDR3 sequence: CASSDVFGVTNEKLFF. In DNA, the CDR3 is TGTGCCAGCAGTGACGTGTTCGGGGTAACTAATGAAAAACTGTTTTTT.

CDR3 DNA: TGTGCCAGCAGCCAAGGGGGGACTAGCGGGTCTGGGGTGGAGACCCAGTACTTC. Amino acids: CASSQGGTSGSGVETQYF. This chain connects TRBV3-1 (or the pseudogene TRBV3-2) to TRBJ2-5; 12 bases are shared with TRBD2. This CDR3 is 18 amino acids long. Germline values: CDR1 LGHDT, CDR2 YNNKEL (reference sequence). V dropped 1 base and J dropped 5; count of bases not matched to a gene: 11.

This sequence joins TRBV19 and TRBJ1-2; 8 bases line up with TRBD1. From germline, CDR1 is LNHDA and CDR2 SQIVND (reference sequence). V dropped 3 bases and J dropped 4; count of bases not matched to a gene: 10. There are 16 residues in the CDR3. CDR3 nucleotides: TGTGCCAGTAGTATTTTTGGACAGGGTCGTGGCTATGGCTACACCTTC. Protein sequence: CASSIFGQGRGYGYTF.

The V and J genes are TRBV9 and TRBJ2-2; maybe TRBD2 (5 bases). Per the germline V gene, CDR1 is SGDLS and CDR2 is YYNGEE. The CDR3 loop spans 16 amino acids. With 2 bases removed from V and 6 bases from J, the gap between germline ends came to 17 bases. The CDR3 here is CASSVWSSSVAGELFF. CDR3 coding DNA: TGTGCCAGCAGCGTCTGGAGTAGTAGCGTGGCCGGGGAGCTGTTTTTT.

The chain has TRBV6-2 or TRBV6-3 and TRBJ2-1, with 10 bases fitting TRBD2. Germline CDR1 and CDR2: MNHEY and SVGEGT. The V segment lost 5 bases and the J segment 9 bases; nucleotides outside the gene matches: 16. The CDR3 is 17 amino acids. The CDR3 protein is CASSPEEVAGGRGEQFF. The CDR3, as DNA: TGTGCCAGCAGTCCCGAGGAGGTAGCGGGGGGCCGGGGTGAGCAGTTCTTC.

The chain couples TRBV6-2 or TRBV6-3 to TRBJ1-5, with unresolved D. CDR1 is MNHEY, CDR2 SVGEGT, per germline. V lost 5 bases to trimming and J lost 0 bases, with 5 bases between them. The CDR3 has 13 residues. For the CDR3, the DNA is TGTGCCAGCAGTCATCCTAGCAATCAGCCCCAGCATTTT. Its protein is CASSHPSNQPQHF.

Turning to this clone: Relative to the germline gene, one junction end is altered; a read error may explain this. The chain joins TRBV4-1 to TRBJ1-6; perhaps TRBD1 as D (5 bases). Germline CDR1 MGHRA, CDR2 YSYEKL. The CDR3 sequence is 14 residues long. Written as DNA, the CDR3 is TGCGCCAGCAGCAAAGAGGACATTTCTTCACCCCTCCACTTT. Residues: CASSKEDISSPLHF.

This clone was seen only once. The chain uses TRBV5-4 and TRBJ2-3; D may be TRBD2 (6 bases). Trimming stripped 4 bases from V and 5 bases from J, with 11 bases between. This CDR3 contains 13 residues. CDR1 is SGHNT, CDR2 YYREEE, per germline (reference sequence). The CDR3 sequence: CASSRKGLDTQYF. The CDR3 nucleotides read TGTGCCAGCAGCCGAAAGGGACTAGATACGCAGTATTTT.

The CDR3 DNA reads TGTGCCAGCAGTGGACAGGGGGCGCGAGCCGGGGAGCTGTTTTTT. Amino acids: CASSGQGARAGELFF. This chain uses TRBV28 with TRBJ2-2, with 11 positions matching TRBD1. The length of the CDR3 is 15 residues. CDR1 MDHEN and CDR2 SYDVKM come from the germline V gene. After removal of 5 bases from V and 6 bases from J, the junction contained 5 bases not matched to a gene.